The source of this TCR beta chain is a study of blood T cell repertoires in COVID-19. Produced via immunoSEQ multiplex PCR; TCRdb's table is partial and in-frame only. The table has about 60,000 clones, roughly nine tenths seen once. The CDR3 contains 14 residues. CDR1 KGHSH and CDR2 LQKENI come from the germline V gene. Trimming removed 5 bases at V and 6 bases at J, with 14 bases between. This clonotype was obtained from a human donor with acute or convalescent COVID-19. The donor label of this sample is uncertain. Sequencing used peripheral blood. The chain carries TRBV18 and TRBJ2-4, with D perhaps matching TRBD1 (5 bases). This CDR3 reads CASSSDRQGNIQYF. The CDR3 nucleotides are TGTGCCAGCTCATCGGACCGGCAGGGAAACATTCAGTACTTC.